This entry lists 14 T cell receptor beta chains sequenced from one sample in a study of blood T cell repertoires in COVID-19. TCRdb keeps only in-frame clones here, not all; method: immunoSEQ multiplex PCR. The repertoire includes some 77,000 clones, roughly four fifths of them detected once, and over 25% sits in the top ten. The sample comprised peripheral blood. These receptors were collected from a man between 65 and 85 years old with acute or convalescent COVID-19.

This chain uses TRBV5-1 with TRBJ2-1; TRBD2 aligns across 9 bases. V was pared by 0 bases and J by 8 bases, with 9 bases of the junction left unmatched. This CDR3 is 16 amino acids long. Germline V gene data show CDR1 as SGHRS and CDR2 as YFSETQ. Here the CDR3 reads CASSLVGLAMIDEQFF. The CDR3 nucleotides read TGCGCCAGCAGCTTGGTTGGACTAGCGATGATCGATGAGCAGTTCTTC.

CDR3 DNA: TGTGCCAGCAGCCCCCCGCCGGGACAGAGCTCCTACAATGAGCAGTTCTTC. Amino acids: CASSPPPGQSSYNEQFF. The genes are TRBV9 and TRBJ2-1; 7 positions agree with TRBD1. V lost 4 bases and J lost 0; bases outside the gene matches: 10. Germline values: CDR1 SGDLS, CDR2 YYNGEE. The CDR3 spans 17 residues.

The chain joins TRBV9 to TRBJ1-6; TRBD1 might be the D (5 bases). This CDR3 is built from 15 residues. The V end lost 4 bases, the J end lost 6 bases, and 14 bases lay between the germline ends. Germline-derived CDR1 and CDR2 are SGDLS and YYNGEE. DNA for the CDR3: TGTGCCAGCAGCACGGAGCCCCAGGGTAATTCACCCCTCCACTTT. Protein: CASSTEPQGNSPLHF.

This clone was picked up one time. The chain links TRBV29-1 to TRBJ2-1, with TRBD2 matching 7 bases. After removal of 7 bases from V and 2 bases from J, the junction contained 8 bases not matched to a gene. The germline V gene has CDR1 SQVTM and CDR2 ANQGSEA. This CDR3 has 14 residues. CDR3 region: CSGTRENAYNEQFF. The CDR3 DNA follows: TGCAGCGGCACGCGGGAGAACGCCTACAATGAGCAGTTCTTC.

This clone was counted between two and nine times. The chain employs TRBV25-1 and TRBJ2-2; D is possibly TRBD2 (6 bases). Germline loops: CDR1 MGHDK, CDR2 SYGVNS. This CDR3 comprises 14 residues. V shed 4 bases and J shed 2 bases, with 8 bases lying between them. The CDR3 DNA follows: TGTGCCAGCAGTGGGCGGGATAACACCGGGGAGCTGTTTTTT. Amino acid sequence: CASSGRDNTGELFF.

The chain couples TRBV9 to TRBJ2-7, with 9 positions matching TRBD1. The junction had 4 bases not matched to a gene; V was cut back by 3 bases and J by 0 bases. Germline values: CDR1 SGDLS, CDR2 YYNGEE. This CDR3 is 15 amino acids long. The CDR3 nucleotides are TGTGCCAGCAGCGCCGGACAGGGGCTCTCCTACGAGCAGTACTTC. Its translation: CASSAGQGLSYEQYF.

The chain is built from TRBV27 and TRBJ2-2; 7 bases line up with TRBD1. Germline trimming cut 5 bases from V and 6 bases from J; bases unmatched to any gene: 6. The CDR3 runs to 14 residues. Germline V gene lookup returns CDR1 MNHEY and CDR2 SMNVEV (reference sequence). Here the CDR3 reads CASSLRQGSGELFF. The CDR3 DNA sequence: TGTGCCAGCAGTCTTCGACAGGGTTCCGGGGAGCTGTTTTTT.

This chain connects TRBV6-5 to TRBJ2-3, with D uncertain. This CDR3 contains 13 residues. The V gene's germline CDR1 is MNHEY and CDR2 SVGAGI. V was clipped by 8 bases and J by 2 bases, with 11 bases between them. In DNA, the CDR3 is TGTGCCAGCCGAAGACAAATCACAGATACGCAGTATTTT. Amino acids: CASRRQITDTQYF.

This clone was observed once. The chain combines TRBV19 with TRBJ2-7, with a tentative D call TRBD1 (5 bases). The CDR3 loop spans 14 amino acids. Germline V gene data show CDR1 as LNHDA and CDR2 as SQIVND (reference sequence). Trimming stripped 6 bases from V and 3 bases from J, with 15 bases between. The CDR3 DNA sequence: TGTGCCAGTAGACCAGGGCCTAGTTTCTACGAGCAGTACTTC. It encodes CASRPGPSFYEQYF.

This chain links TRBV4-1 with TRBJ2-1, with unresolved D. The CDR3 sequence is 11 residues long. V was pared by 3 bases and J by 9 bases, with 6 bases between. Germline V gene data show CDR1 as MGHRA and CDR2 as YSYEKL. The CDR3 region has the DNA TGCGCCAGCAGCCATTCGAGTGAGCAGTTCTTC. As protein: CASSHSSEQFF.

The V call is TRBV5-4, the J call TRBJ1-4; D is possibly TRBD1 (5 bases). V lost 2 bases to trimming and J lost 4 bases, with 6 bases between them. Germline V gene lookup returns CDR1 SGHNT and CDR2 YYREEE (reference sequence). The CDR3 consists of 13 residues. The CDR3 sequence is CASSLQVNEKLFF. Written as DNA, the CDR3 is TGTGCCAGCAGCTTACAGGTTAATGAAAAACTGTTTTTT.

This rearrangement joins TRBV4-1 to TRBJ2-1, with D possibly matching TRBD2 (5 bases). Germline V gene lookup returns CDR1 MGHRA and CDR2 YSYEKL. The germline V and J ends were trimmed by 0 bases and 8 bases, with 14 bases remaining between them. This CDR3 has 15 amino acids. CDR3 amino acids: CASSQEWNLGDEQFF. CDR3 coding DNA: TGCGCCAGCAGCCAAGAGTGGAATCTCGGGGATGAGCAGTTCTTC.

V is TRBV30 and J is TRBJ1-2; TRBD1 might be the D (5 bases). Germline CDR1 GTSNPN, CDR2 SVGIG (reference sequence). V lost 2 bases, J lost 7 bases, and 14 bases lay in between. This CDR3 contains 13 residues. In nucleotides, the CDR3 is TGTGCCTGGAGTTCCAGGGATGATCGTGGCTACACCTTC. Its translation is CAWSSRDDRGYTF. The full variable domain, with the rest looked up from reference TRBV30 and TRBJ1-2, is SQTIHQWPATLVQPVGSPLSLECTVEGTSNPNLYWYRQAAGRGLQLLFYSVGIGQISSEVPQNLSASRPQDRQFILSSKKLLLSDSGFYLCAWSSRDDRGYTFGSGTRLTVV.

The chain recombines TRBV7-2 with TRBJ1-3, with D tentatively TRBD1 (5 bases). The CDR3 has 15 amino acids. Trimming left V 4 bases short and J 8 bases short, with 18 bases between. Germline V gene lookup returns CDR1 SGHTA and CDR2 FQGNSA. This CDR3 is CASSSVPGGRDTIYF. DNA of the CDR3: TGTGCCAGCAGCTCAGTCCCCGGGGGTAGGGACACCATATATTTT.